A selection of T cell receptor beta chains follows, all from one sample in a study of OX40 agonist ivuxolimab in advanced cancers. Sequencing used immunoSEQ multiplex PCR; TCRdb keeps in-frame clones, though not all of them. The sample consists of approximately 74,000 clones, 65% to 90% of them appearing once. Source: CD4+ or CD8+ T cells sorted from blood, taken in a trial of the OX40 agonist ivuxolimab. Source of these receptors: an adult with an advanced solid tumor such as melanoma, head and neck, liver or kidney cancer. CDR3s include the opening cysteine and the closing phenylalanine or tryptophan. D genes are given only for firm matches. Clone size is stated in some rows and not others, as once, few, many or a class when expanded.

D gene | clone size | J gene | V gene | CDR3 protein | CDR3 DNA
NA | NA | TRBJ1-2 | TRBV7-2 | CASSLGTSNYGYTF | TGTGCCAGCAGCTTAGGGACATCTAACTATGGCTACACCTTC
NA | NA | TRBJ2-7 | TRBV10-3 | CAISPAIGGARNEQYF | TGTGCCATCAGTCCAGCGATCGGGGGCGCGAGAAACGAGCAGTACTTC
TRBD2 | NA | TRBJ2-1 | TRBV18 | CASSSGVGEQFF | TGTGCCAGCTCAAGCGGGGTCGGTGAGCAGTTCTTC
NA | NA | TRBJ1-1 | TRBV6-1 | CANSARDTEAFF | TGTGCCAACAGTGCCAGGGACACTGAAGCTTTCTTT
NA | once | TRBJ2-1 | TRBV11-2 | CASSAAAGTHNEQFF | TGTGCCAGCAGCGCGGCGGCAGGTACCCACAATGAGCAGTTCTTC
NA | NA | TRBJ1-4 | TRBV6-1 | CASSEGGLGEKLFF | TGTGCCAGCAGTGAAGGGGGGCTTGGTGAAAAACTGTTTTTT
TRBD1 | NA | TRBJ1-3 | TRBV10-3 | CAISESRTGGTGNTIYF | TGTGCCATCAGTGAGTCTAGGACAGGGGGCACAGGAAACACCATATATTTT
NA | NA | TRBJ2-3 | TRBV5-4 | CASSPTPGPSTDTQYF | TGTGCCAGCAGCCCGACCCCGGGCCCAAGCACAGATACGCAGTATTTT
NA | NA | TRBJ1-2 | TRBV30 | CAWSDGVGANYGYTF | TGTGCCTGGAGTGATGGGGTGGGGGCTAACTATGGCTACACCTTC
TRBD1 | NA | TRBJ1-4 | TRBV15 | CATSRDQGQGHEKLFF | TGTGCCACCAGCAGAGATCAGGGACAGGGTCATGAAAAACTGTTTTTT
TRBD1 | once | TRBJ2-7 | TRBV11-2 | CASSGGGQGTYEQYF | TGTGCCAGCAGCGGGGGGGGACAGGGGACCTACGAGCAGTACTTC
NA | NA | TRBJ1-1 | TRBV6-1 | CASSDPRGGNTEAFF | TGTGCCAGCAGTGATCCCCGGGGGGGGAACACTGAAGCTTTCTTT
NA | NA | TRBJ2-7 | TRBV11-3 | CASSYDSYEQYF | TGTGCCAGCAGCTACGACTCCTACGAGCAGTACTTC
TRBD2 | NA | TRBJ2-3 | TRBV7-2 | CASSRRLAATWGTDTQYF | TGTGCCAGCAGCCGTCGACTAGCGGCCACCTGGGGCACAGATACGCAGTATTTT
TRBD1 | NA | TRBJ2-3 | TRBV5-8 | CASSFEQGQRTDTQYF | TGTGCCAGCAGCTTTGAACAGGGGCAGAGGACAGATACGCAGTATTTT
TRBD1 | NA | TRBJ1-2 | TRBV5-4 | CASKSPGQDNYGYTF | TGTGCCAGCAAGAGCCCGGGACAGGATAACTATGGCTACACCTTC
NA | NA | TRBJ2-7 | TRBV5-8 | CASSPLRAYSYEQYF | TGTGCCAGCAGCCCGCTGAGGGCATACTCCTACGAGCAGTACTTC
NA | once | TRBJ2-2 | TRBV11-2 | CASRYDNLAGELFF | TGTGCCAGCAGGTACGACAACCTCGCCGGGGAGCTGTTTTTT
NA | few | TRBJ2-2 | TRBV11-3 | CASGNSPNTGELFF | TGTGCCAGCGGTAACAGCCCGAACACCGGGGAGCTGTTTTTT
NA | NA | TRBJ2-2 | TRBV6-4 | CASSPGTANTGELFF | TGTGCCAGCAGTCCGGGGACCGCGAACACCGGGGAGCTGTTTTTT
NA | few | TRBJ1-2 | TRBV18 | CASSPTGYGYTF | TGTGCCAGCTCACCCACAGGGTATGGCTACACCTTC
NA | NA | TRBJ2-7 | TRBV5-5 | CASSPASPGGYEQYF | TGTGCCAGCAGCCCGGCCTCCCCGGGTGGGTACGAGCAGTACTTC
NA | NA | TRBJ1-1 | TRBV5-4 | CASTGGGTEAFF | TGTGCCAGCACGGGCGGGGGCACTGAAGCTTTCTTT
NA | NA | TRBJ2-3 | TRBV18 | CASSPGRDTDTQYF | TGTGCCAGCTCACCGGGTAGAGACACAGATACGCAGTATTTT
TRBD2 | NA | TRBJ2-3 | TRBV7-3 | CASSLVAGRTDTQYF | TGTGCCAGCAGCTTAGTAGCGGGGCGCACAGATACGCAGTATTTT
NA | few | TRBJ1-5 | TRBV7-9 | CASSINNQPQHF | TGTGCCAGCAGCATCAACAACCAGCCCCAGCATTTT
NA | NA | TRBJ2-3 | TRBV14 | CASSRGPLDTQYF | TGTGCCAGCAGCCGCGGACCCTTAGATACGCAGTATTTT
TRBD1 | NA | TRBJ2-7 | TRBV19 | CASSMGTGASYEQYF | TGTGCCAGTAGTATGGGGACAGGGGCCTCCTACGAGCAGTACTTC
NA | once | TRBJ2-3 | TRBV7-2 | CASSYQGRGWGDTQYF | TGTGCCAGCAGCTACCAGGGAAGGGGGTGGGGAGATACGCAGTATTTT
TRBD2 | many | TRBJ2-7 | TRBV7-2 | CASSLGAGDAEQYF | TGTGCCAGCAGCTTAGGAGCGGGAGATGCCGAGCAGTACTTC
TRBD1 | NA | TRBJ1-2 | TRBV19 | CASSTGQGDYGYTF | TGTGCCAGTAGTACAGGACAGGGGGACTATGGCTACACCTTC
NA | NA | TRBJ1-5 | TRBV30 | CAWAFGRNQPQHF | TGTGCCTGGGCGTTCGGGCGCAATCAGCCCCAGCATTTT
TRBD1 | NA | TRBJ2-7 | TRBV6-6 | CASSKGQGLEEQYF | TGTGCCAGCAGTAAGGGACAGGGCCTTGAGGAGCAGTACTTC
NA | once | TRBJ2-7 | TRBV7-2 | CASSPGQFSYEQYF | TGTGCCAGCAGCCCCGGACAGTTCTCCTACGAGCAGTACTTC
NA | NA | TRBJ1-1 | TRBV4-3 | CASSQAGSGDTEAFF | TGCGCCAGCAGCCAAGCGGGCAGCGGGGACACTGAAGCTTTCTTT
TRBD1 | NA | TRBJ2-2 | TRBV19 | CASRKGQTPFAGELFF | TGTGCCAGTAGGAAGGGACAGACTCCTTTCGCCGGGGAGCTGTTTTTT
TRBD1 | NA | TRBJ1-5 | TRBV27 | CASSSPGTGNQPQHF | TGTGCCAGCAGTTCGCCCGGGACAGGGAATCAGCCCCAGCATTTT
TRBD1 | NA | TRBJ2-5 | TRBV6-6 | CASSMGQKKGAETQYF | TGTGCCAGCAGTATGGGACAGAAAAAAGGGGCAGAGACCCAGTACTTC
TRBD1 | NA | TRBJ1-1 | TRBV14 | CASSQGGTVNTEAFF | TGTGCCAGCAGCCAAGGCGGGACAGTGAACACTGAAGCTTTCTTT
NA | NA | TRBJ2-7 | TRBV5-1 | CASSDDFGGIYEQYF | TGCGCCAGCAGCGACGACTTTGGGGGAATCTACGAGCAGTACTTC
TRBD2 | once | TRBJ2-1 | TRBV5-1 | CASSSGTRENNEQFF | TGCGCCAGCAGCTCCGGGACTAGGGAAAACAATGAGCAGTTCTTC
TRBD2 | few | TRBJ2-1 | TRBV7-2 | CASSKRVRLAGGWEQFF | TGTGCCAGCAGCAAAAGGGTACGGCTAGCGGGAGGATGGGAGCAGTTCTTC
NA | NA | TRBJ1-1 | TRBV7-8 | CASTPGNTEAFF | TGTGCCAGCACTCCTGGGAACACTGAAGCTTTCTTT
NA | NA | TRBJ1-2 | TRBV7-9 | CASSLDLNYGYTF | TGTGCCAGCAGCTTAGACCTAAACTATGGCTACACCTTC
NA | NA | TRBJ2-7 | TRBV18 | CASSRENAEQYF | TGTGCCAGCTCAAGGGAGAATGCCGAGCAGTACTTC
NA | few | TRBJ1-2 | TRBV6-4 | CASSPAGVGGYTF | TGTGCCAGCAGTCCGGCAGGGGTCGGGGGCTACACCTTC
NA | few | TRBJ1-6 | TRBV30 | CACALDSNNSPLHF | TGTGCCTGTGCCTTGGACAGCAATAATTCACCCCTCCACTTT
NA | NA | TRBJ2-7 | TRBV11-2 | CASSLASSYEQYF | TGTGCCAGCAGCTTAGCTAGCTCCTACGAGCAGTACTTC
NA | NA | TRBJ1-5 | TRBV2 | CASAGGWGNQPQHF | TGTGCCAGCGCGGGAGGATGGGGCAATCAGCCCCAGCATTTT
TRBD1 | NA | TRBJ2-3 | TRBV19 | CASRRGPGEDTQYF | TGTGCCAGTAGAAGGGGGCCCGGGGAAGATACGCAGTATTTT
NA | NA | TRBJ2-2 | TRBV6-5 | CASSSRRGSGTGELFF | TGTGCCAGCAGTTCACGACGAGGATCTGGCACCGGGGAGCTGTTTTTT
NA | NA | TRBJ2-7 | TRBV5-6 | CASSLVGREFEQYF | TGTGCCAGCAGCTTGGTCGGCAGGGAATTCGAGCAGTACTTC
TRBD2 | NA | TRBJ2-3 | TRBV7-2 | CASSLAQGLAGPLTTQYF | TGTGCCAGCAGCTTAGCCCAGGGACTAGCGGGACCCCTCACAACGCAGTATTTT